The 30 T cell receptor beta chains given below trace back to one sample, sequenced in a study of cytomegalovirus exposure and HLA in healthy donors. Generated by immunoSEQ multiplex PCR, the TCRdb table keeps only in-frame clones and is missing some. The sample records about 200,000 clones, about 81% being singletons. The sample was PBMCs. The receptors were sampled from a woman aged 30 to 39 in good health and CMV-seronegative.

The CDR3 loop reads CASSMGGSSYNSPLHF. For the CDR3, the DNA is TGTGCCAGTAGTATGGGGGGGAGCTCCTATAATTCACCCCTCCACTTT. The V call is TRBV19, the J call TRBJ1-6, with D possibly being TRBD1 (5 bases). The CDR3 has 16 residues. V shed 3 bases and J shed 0 bases, with 9 bases lying between them. The germline V gene encodes CDR1 LNHDA and CDR2 SQIVND (reference sequence).

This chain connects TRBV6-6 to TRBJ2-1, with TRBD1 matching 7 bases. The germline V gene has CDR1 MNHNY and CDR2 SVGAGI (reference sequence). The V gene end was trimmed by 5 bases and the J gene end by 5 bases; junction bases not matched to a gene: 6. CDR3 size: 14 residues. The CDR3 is CASSRGTDHNEQFF. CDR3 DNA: TGTGCCAGCAGTAGGGGGACAGACCACAATGAGCAGTTCTTC.

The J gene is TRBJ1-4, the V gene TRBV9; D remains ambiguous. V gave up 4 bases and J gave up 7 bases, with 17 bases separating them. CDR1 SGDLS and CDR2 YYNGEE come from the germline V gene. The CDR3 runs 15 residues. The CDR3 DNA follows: TGTGCCAGCAGCTTCGGGGAGGGAGGATTTGAAAAACTGTTTTTT. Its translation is CASSFGEGGFEKLFF.

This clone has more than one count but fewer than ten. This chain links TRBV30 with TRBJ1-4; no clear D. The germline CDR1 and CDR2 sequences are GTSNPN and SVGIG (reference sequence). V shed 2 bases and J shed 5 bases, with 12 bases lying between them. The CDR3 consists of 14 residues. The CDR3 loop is CAWSKNSGNEKLFF. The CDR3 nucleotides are TGTGCCTGGAGTAAGAACAGCGGGAATGAAAAACTGTTTTTT.

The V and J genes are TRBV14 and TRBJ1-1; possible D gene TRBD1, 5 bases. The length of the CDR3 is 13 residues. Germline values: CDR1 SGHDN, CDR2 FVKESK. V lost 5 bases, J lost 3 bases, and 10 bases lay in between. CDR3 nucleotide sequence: TGTGCCAGCAGCACACAGGATTACACTGAAGCTTTCTTT. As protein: CASSTQDYTEAFF.

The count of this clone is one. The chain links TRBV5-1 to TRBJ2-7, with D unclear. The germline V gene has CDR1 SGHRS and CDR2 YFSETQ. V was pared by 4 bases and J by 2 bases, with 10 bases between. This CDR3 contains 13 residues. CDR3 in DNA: TGCGCCAGCAGCGCCTTAACTACCTACGAGCAGTACTTC. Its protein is CASSALTTYEQYF.

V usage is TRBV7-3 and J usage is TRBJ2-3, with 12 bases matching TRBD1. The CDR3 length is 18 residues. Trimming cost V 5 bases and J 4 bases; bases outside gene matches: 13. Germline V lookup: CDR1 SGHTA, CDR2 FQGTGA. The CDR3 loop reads CASSPGTGGSRRADTQYF. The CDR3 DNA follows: TGTGCCAGCAGCCCCGGGACAGGGGGCAGTAGGAGGGCAGATACGCAGTATTTT.

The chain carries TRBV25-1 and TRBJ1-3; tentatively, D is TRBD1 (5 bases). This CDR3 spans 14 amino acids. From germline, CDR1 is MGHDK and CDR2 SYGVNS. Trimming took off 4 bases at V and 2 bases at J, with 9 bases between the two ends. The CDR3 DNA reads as TGTGCCAGCAGTGGCTGGGGGGCTGGAAACACCATATATTTT. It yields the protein CASSGWGAGNTIYF.

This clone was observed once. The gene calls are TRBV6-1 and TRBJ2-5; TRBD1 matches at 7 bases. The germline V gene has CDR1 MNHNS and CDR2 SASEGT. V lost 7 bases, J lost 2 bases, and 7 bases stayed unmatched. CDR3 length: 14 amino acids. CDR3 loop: CASTKQGPQETQYF. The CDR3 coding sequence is TGTGCCAGCACCAAACAGGGGCCGCAAGAGACCCAGTACTTC.

The CDR3 loop reads CASSLGRGATNEKLFF. CDR3 nucleotides: TGTGCCAGCAGTTTGGGCAGGGGTGCAACTAATGAAAAACTGTTTTTT. V usage is TRBV27 and J usage is TRBJ1-4, with D perhaps matching TRBD1 (6 bases). The CDR3 has 16 amino acids. V lost 3 bases to trimming and J lost 0 bases, with 11 bases between them. The germline V gene has CDR1 MNHEY and CDR2 SMNVEV (reference sequence). Full variable domain (outside the CDR3, taken from reference TRBV27 and TRBJ1-4): EAQVTQNPRYLITVTGKKLTVTCSQNMNHEYMSWYRQDPGLGLRQIYYSMNVEVTDKGDVPEGYKVSRKEKRNFPLILESPSPNQTSLYFCASSLGRGATNEKLFFGSGTQLSVL.

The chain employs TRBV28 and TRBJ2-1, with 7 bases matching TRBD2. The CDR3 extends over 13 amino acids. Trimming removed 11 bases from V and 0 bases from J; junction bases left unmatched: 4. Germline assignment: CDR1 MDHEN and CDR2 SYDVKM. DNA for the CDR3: TGTGCCGGGGGGGGGAGCTCCTACAATGAGCAGTTCTTC. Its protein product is CAGGGSSYNEQFF.

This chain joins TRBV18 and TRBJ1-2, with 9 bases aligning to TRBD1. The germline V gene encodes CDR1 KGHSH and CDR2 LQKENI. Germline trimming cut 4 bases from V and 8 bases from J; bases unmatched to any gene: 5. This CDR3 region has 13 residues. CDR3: CASSLRTGDGYTF. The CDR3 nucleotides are TGTGCCAGCTCACTAAGGACAGGGGACGGCTACACCTTC.

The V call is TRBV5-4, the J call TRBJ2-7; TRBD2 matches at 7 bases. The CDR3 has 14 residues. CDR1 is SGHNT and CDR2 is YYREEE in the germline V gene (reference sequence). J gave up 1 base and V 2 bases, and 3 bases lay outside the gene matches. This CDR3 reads CASSFYSGSYEQYF. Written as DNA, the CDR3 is TGTGCCAGCAGCTTTTATAGCGGGTCCTACGAGCAGTACTTC. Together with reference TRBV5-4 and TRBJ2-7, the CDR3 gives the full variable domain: ETGVTQSPTHLIKTRGQQVTLRCSSQSGHNTVSWYQQALGQGPQFIFQYYREEENGRGNFPPRFSGLQFPNYSSELNVNALELDDSALYLCASSFYSGSYEQYFGPGTRLTVT.

CDR3 sequence (DNA): TGTGCCAGCAACGGGAACACCGGGGAGCTGTTTTTT. Translated, it gives CASNGNTGELFF. This rearrangement joins TRBV6-5 to TRBJ2-2; D gene unclear. The CDR3 runs 12 residues. V shed 7 bases and J shed 1 base, with 4 bases lying between them. The germline CDR1 and CDR2 sequences are MNHEY and SVGAGI.

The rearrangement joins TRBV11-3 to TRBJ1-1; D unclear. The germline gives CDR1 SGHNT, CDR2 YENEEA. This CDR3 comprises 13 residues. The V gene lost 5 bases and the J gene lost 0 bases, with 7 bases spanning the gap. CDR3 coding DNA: TGTGCCAGCAGCAGAGGATTGAACACTGAAGCTTTCTTT. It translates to CASSRGLNTEAFF.

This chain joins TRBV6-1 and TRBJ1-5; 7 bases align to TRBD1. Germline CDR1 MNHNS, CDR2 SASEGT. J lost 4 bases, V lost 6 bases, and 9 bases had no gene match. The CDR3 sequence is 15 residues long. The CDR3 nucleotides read TGTGCCAGCAGGTCCCAGGGGGTTAAGAATCAGCCCCAGCATTTT. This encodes CASRSQGVKNQPQHF.

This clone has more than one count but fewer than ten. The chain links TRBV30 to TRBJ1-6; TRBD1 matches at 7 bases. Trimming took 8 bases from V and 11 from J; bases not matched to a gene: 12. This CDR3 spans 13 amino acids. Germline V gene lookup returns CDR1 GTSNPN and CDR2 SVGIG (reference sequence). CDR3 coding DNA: TGTGCCGTGAGCGGACAGGAGGCCACACCCCTCCACTTT. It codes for CAVSGQEATPLHF.

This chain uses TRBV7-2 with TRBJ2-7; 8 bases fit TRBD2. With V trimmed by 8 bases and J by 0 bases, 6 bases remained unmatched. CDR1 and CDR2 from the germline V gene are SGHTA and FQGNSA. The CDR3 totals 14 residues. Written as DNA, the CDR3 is TGTGCCAGCCGACTAGCGCGAAGCTCCTACGAGCAGTACTTC. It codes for CASRLARSSYEQYF.

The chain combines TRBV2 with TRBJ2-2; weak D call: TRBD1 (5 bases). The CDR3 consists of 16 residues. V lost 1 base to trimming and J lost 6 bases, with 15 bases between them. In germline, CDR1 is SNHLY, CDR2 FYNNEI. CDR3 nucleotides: TGTGCCAGCAGTGAAGGTGTCAGGGTCGCAGCCGGGGAGCTGTTTTTT. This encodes CASSEGVRVAAGELFF.

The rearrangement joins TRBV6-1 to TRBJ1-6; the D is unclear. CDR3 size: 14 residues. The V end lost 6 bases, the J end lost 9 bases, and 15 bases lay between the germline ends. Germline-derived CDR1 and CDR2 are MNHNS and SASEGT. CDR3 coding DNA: TGTGCCAGCAGCGAGTTAAGTAATGGTTCACCCCTCCACTTT. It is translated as CASSELSNGSPLHF.

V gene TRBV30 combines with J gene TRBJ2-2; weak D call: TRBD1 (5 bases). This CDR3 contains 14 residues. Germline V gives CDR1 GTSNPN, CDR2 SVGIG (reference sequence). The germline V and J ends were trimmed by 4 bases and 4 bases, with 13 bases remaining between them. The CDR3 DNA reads TGTGCCTGGAACCCAGGGTCTACCACCGGGGAGCTGTTTTTT. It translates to CAWNPGSTTGELFF.

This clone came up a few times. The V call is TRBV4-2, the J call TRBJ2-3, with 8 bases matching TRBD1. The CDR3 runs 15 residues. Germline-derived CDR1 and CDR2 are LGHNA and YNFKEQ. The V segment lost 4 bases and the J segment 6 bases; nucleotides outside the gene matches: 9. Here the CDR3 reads CASSLMTGAGDTQYF. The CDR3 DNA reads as TGTGCCAGCAGCCTTATGACAGGGGCTGGTGATACGCAGTATTTT.

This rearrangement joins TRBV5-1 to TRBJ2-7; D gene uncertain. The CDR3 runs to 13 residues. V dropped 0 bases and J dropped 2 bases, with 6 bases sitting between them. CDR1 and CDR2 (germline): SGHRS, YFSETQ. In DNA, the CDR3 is TGCGCCAGCAGCTTGGATACTCCCTACGAGCAGTACTTC. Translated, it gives CASSLDTPYEQYF.

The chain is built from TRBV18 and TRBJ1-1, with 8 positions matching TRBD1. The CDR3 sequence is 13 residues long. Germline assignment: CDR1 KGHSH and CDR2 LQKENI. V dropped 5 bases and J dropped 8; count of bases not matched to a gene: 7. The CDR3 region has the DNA TGTGCCAGCTCAGGGAGGACAGGGAACGAAGCTTTCTTT. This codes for CASSGRTGNEAFF.

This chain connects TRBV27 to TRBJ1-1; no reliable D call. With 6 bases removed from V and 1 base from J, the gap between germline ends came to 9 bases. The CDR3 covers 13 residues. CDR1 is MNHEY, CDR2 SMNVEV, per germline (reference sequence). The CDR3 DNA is TGTGCCAGCAGGAGTACAGCGAACACTGAAGCTTTCTTT. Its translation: CASRSTANTEAFF.

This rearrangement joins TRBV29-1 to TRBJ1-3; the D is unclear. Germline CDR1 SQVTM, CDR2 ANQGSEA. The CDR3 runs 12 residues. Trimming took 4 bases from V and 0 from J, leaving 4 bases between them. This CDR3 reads CSVGSSGNTIYF. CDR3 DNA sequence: TGCAGCGTTGGCAGCTCTGGAAACACCATATATTTT.

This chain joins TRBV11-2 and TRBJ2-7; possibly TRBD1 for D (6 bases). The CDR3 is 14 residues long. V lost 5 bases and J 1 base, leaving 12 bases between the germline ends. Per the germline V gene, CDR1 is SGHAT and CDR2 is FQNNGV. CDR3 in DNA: TGTGCCAGCAGCCCACCCAGGGGTTCCTACGAGCAGTACTTC. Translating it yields CASSPPRGSYEQYF.

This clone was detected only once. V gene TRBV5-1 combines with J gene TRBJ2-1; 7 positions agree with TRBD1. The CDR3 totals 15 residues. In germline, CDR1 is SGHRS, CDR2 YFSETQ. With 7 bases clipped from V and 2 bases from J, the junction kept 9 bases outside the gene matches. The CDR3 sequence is CASRSTGIAYNEQFF. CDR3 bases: TGCGCCAGCCGATCGACAGGGATCGCCTACAATGAGCAGTTCTTC.

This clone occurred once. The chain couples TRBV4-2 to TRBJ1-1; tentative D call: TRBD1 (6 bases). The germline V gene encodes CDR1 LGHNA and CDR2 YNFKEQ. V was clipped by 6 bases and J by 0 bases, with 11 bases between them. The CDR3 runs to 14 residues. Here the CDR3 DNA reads TGTGCCAGCAGACAGGGTAGAATGAACACTGAAGCTTTCTTT. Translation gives CASRQGRMNTEAFF.

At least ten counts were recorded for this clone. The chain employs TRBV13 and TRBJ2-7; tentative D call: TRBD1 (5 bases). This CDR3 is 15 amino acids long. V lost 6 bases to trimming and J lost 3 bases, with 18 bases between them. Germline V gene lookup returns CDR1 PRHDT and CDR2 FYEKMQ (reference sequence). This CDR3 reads CASRSTEQDFYEQYF. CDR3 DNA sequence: TGTGCCAGCAGATCGACAGAACAGGATTTCTACGAGCAGTACTTC.